The TCR beta chain under discussion was sequenced for a study of T cells in Graves' hyperthyroidism and ophthalmopathy. At the level of the study: Before treatment of any kind, peripheral blood was taken at initial diagnosis.

This clonotype was seen repeatedly, ten times or more. What it recognizes is unknown. CDR1 and CDR2 (germline): SNHLY, FYNNEI. V was shortened by 7 bases and J by 6 bases, with 10 bases between the two germline ends. This CDR3 has 11 residues. Study results and caveats: The blood repertoire included most of the expanded thyroid clonotypes above 0.001.

RNA transcripts were the template for amplifying TCR beta CDR3 regions. The TCR CDR3 first-round RT-PCR relied on the HTBI primer set. Via MiXCR, TCRdb re-called the multiplex PCR reads, giving one row per CDR3 protein. The sample shows roughly 380,000 distinct CDR3 sequences, approximately 18% of them seen only once. For the diagnoses, clinical symptoms, serum thyroxine and TRAb, thyroid ultrasound and orbital computed tomography were used. The sequence came from a woman aged 40 to 55 with Graves' ophthalmopathy. The sequenced sample was blood. The rearrangement uses TRBV2 and TRBJ2-7; TRBD1 is a possible D gene (5 bases). Here the CDR3 reads CASIQVVEQYF. The CDR3 nucleotides read TGTGCCAGCATACAGGTAGTCGAGCAGTACTTC. Full variable domain (rest looked up from reference TRBV2 and TRBJ2-7): EPEVTQTPSHQVTQMGQEVILRCVPISNHLYFYWYRQILGQKVEFLVSFYNNEISEKSEIFDDQFSVERPDGSNFTLKIRSTKLEDSAMYFCASIQVVEQYFGPGTRLTVT.